Sequencing of this T cell receptor beta chain was carried out in a study of blood T cell repertoires in COVID-19. Looking at the study overall: T cells, B-cell-depleted T cells, or PBMCs provided the cDNA or gDNA that served as material.

Enrolled during active infection, Seattle patients were then followed longitudinally. Assay: immunoSEQ multiplex PCR; the TCRdb copy retains only in-frame clones and omits some. The sample shows fewer than 30,000 clones, 85% to 95% of them seen only once. Sequencing was carried out using peripheral blood. The TCR originated in a woman aged 70-85 years with COVID-19, enrolled during active disease.

The CDR3 region is CASSVRGQITDTQYF. The DNA for the CDR3 is TGTGCCAGCAGTGTAAGGGGACAGATCACAGATACGCAGTATTTT. The chain has TRBV25-1 and TRBJ2-3; 7 bases agree with TRBD1. The junction had 6 bases not matched to a gene; V was cut back by 4 bases and J by 2 bases. Looked up from germline, CDR1 is MGHDK and CDR2 is SYGVNS. This CDR3 has 15 amino acids. Looking up the rest from reference TRBV25-1 and TRBJ2-3 gives the full variable domain: EADIYQTPRYLVIGTGKKITLECSQTMGHDKMYWYQQDPGMELHLIHYSYGVNSTEKGDLSSESTVSRIRTEHFPLTLESARPSHTSQYLCASSVRGQITDTQYFGPGTRLTVL.